This T cell receptor (beta chain) was sequenced during a study of blood T cell repertoires in COVID-19 (TCRdb year 2020). General notes on the study: Samples from collaborators originated in the United States, Italy and Spain and spanned both the acute and convalescent phases of COVID-19. The material from the prospective study consisted of cDNA or gDNA derived from T cells, B-cell-depleted T cells, or PBMCs. Deeply sampled blood TCRbeta repertoires from subjects exposed to, actively infected with, or recovered from COVID-19 were included in the dataset. The repertoires were made available in a free public database intended to serve as a resource for research on the immune response to SARS-CoV-2. Samples came from the ongoing ImmuneRACE study (first 160 participants) plus 1,254 subjects from 6 global collaborators. A de-identified subject ID, COVID-19 status, age in years and sex were almost always included in the sample metadata. Where HLA class I and class II types were available, the types were taken from metadata supplied by the sample provider, not from assay-based typing. Summary of the overall study and its limitations: How much clinical and demographic metadata was included differed by source and by participant, and the metadata was provided uncurated.

Including cysteine and phenylalanine, the CDR3 has 16 amino acids. Only the CDR3 DNA is retained, 48 bases long and in frame from the first base. According to the germline V gene, CDR1 reads SGDLS and CDR2 reads YYNGEE. V drops 5 bases and J drops 1 base, leaving 16 bases in between. In the prospective study, participants were about 18 to 95 years old, resided in about two dozen geographic areas of the United States, and were enrolled through a virtual design. In the prospective study, cohorts were assigned on the basis of participant-reported clinical history obtained from a screening survey and a study questionnaire. Exposed participants had been in contact with someone with a PCR-confirmed or clinician-diagnosed COVID-19 case within 2 weeks of study entry. In the prospective study, whole blood, serum and a nasopharyngeal or oropharyngeal swab were collected from each participant by mobile phlebotomists. Participants in the prospective study had the option to provide additional blood draws and questionnaires over a roughly 2-month period. Blood samples from the prospective study were shipped frozen or at room temperature prior to DNA extraction.

The immunoSEQ Assay, a bias-controlled multiplex PCR, was used to amplify TCRbeta CDR3 regions from genomic DNA. The authors' pipeline ran thus. The number of nucleated cells in each sample was estimated by amplification of reference gene primers within the assay. Sequence reads were collapsed and filtered to measure the absolute abundance of every unique TCRbeta CDR3 rearrangement. For each sample, productive Simpson clonality was calculated as the square root of Simpson's diversity index across productive rearrangements. The source is immuneACCESS, and TCRdb retained only in-frame sequences with V and J called. Part of the clones is not carried over; for the studies checked, unresolved V genes explain less than half of this, and the remainder is unexplained. The V and J calls and clone size were taken over from that table, and D and trimming were inferred from the DNA. The sample records hundreds of thousands of clones, around 90% of which are singletons. In total, the top ten clones hold less than 15% of the sample.

About this clone: There is no known antigen for this receptor. Base-call qualities are not available, and no considerably larger clone is one nucleotide away.

The sequence joins TRBV9 to TRBJ1-5, with TRBD1 tentatively as D gene (5 bases match). The material sequenced was PBMCs or T cells enriched from blood (not recorded which). The sequence was collected from a man aged 25 to 45 who had been exposed to COVID-19. The CDR3: CASRLGGGMSNQPQHF. The DNA reads as follows: TGTGCCAGCAGGCTGGGGGGGGGAATGAGCAATCAGCCCCAGCATTTT. The CDR3, completed at both ends by the reference TRBV9 and TRBJ1-5 genes, gives the full variable domain DSGVTQTPKHLITATGQRVTLRCSPRSGDLSVYWYQQSLDQGLQFLIQYYNGEERAKGNILERFSAQQFPDLHSELNLSSLELGDSALYFCASRLGGGMSNQPQHFGDGTRLSIL.